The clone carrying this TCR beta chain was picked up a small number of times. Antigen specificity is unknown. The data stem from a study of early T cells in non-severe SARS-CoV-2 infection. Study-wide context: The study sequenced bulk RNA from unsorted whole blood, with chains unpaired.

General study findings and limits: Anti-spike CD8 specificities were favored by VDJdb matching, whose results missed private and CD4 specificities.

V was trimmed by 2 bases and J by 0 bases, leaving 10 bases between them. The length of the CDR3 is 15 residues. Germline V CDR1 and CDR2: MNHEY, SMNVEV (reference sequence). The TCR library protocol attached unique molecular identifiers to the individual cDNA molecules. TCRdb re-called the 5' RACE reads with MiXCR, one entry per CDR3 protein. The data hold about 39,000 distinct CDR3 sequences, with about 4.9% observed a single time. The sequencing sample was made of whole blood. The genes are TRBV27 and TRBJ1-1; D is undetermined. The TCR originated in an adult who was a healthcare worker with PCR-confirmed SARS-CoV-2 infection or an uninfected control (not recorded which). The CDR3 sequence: CASSLGQSMNTEAFF. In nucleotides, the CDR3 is TGTGCCAGCAGTTTAGGGCAAAGCATGAACACTGAAGCTTTCTTT.